The 19 T cell receptor beta chains in this list originate from one sample, sequenced in a study of T cell repertoires in ileal Crohn's disease. The protocol was immunoSEQ multiplex PCR, while the TCRdb copy is restricted to in-frame clones and leaves out a portion. In the table there are approximately 1,500 clones, around 80% of which are singletons. The time point denotes: neoterminal ileum biopsy at postoperative endoscopy, about 6 months after surgery. The sample was ileal tissue. The origin of the receptors is an adult with Crohn's disease.

This clone was seen a few times. The chain uses TRBV19 and TRBJ1-6; a weak D match, TRBD1 (5 bases). The V end was cut by 8 bases, the J end by 7 bases, with 12 bases between. Germline V CDR1 and CDR2: LNHDA, SQIVND (reference sequence). The CDR3 runs 13 residues. The CDR3 nucleotides are TGTGCCAGTGCCACGTCAGGGAATTCACCCCTCCACTTT. This codes for CASATSGNSPLHF.

The chain is built from TRBV15 and TRBJ2-3, with 9 bases fitting TRBD1. V shed 1 base, J shed 4 bases, and the junction held 6 bases outside the gene matches. The germline gives CDR1 LNHNV, CDR2 YYDKDF (reference sequence). The CDR3 spans 16 residues. Here the CDR3 DNA reads TGTGCCACCAGCAGAGGGACAGGGGCCTCTTCAGATACGCAGTATTTT. Translation: CATSRGTGASSDTQYF.

V usage is TRBV2 and J usage is TRBJ1-5, with D possibly TRBD1 on 5 matching bases. Trimming pared 6 bases from V and 2 bases from J, leaving 14 bases between. Germline V gene data show CDR1 as SNHLY and CDR2 as FYNNEI. This CDR3 is 15 amino acids long. The DNA for the CDR3 is TGTGCCAGCAGGGCGGGACCCTTTGGCAATCAGCCCCAGCATTTT. Translating gives CASRAGPFGNQPQHF.

V is TRBV11-2 and J is TRBJ2-7; either TRBD1 or TRBD2 may fit D (6 bases each). V dropped 6 bases and J dropped 2 bases, with 20 bases sitting between them. The CDR3 is 16 residues long. Germline V gene lookup returns CDR1 SGHAT and CDR2 FQNNGV. The CDR3 DNA sequence: TGTGCCAGCAGAGGTACCGGGGGCAGGGGAACCTACGAGCAGTACTTC. Residues: CASRGTGGRGTYEQYF.

This chain links TRBV5-4 with TRBJ2-3, with D uncertain. The V end was cut by 0 bases, the J end by 4 bases, with 9 bases between. Germline V gene data show CDR1 as SGHNT and CDR2 as YYREEE (reference sequence). The CDR3 totals 14 residues. The CDR3 nucleotides are TGTGCCAGCAGCTTGGGAAGCGCCGCAGATACGCAGTATTTT. Amino acid sequence: CASSLGSAADTQYF.

This chain connects TRBV6-4 to TRBJ2-1; 11 bases line up with TRBD2. The length of the CDR3 is 15 residues. Per the germline V gene, CDR1 is MRHNA and CDR2 is SNTAGT. Trimming cost V 3 bases and J 7 bases; bases outside gene matches: 5. CDR3 sequence (DNA): TGTGCCAGCAGTGAGACTAGCGGGGCCTCTAATGAGCAGTTCTTC. Amino acid sequence: CASSETSGASNEQFF.

This clone was seen only a few times. The chain is built from TRBV9 and TRBJ2-2, with 12 bases matching TRBD2. V shed 0 bases, J shed 4 bases, and the junction held 4 bases outside the gene matches. This CDR3 is 17 amino acids long. The germline CDR1 and CDR2 sequences are SGDLS and YYNGEE. The CDR3 DNA reads TGTGCCAGCAGCGTAGTAGGACTAGCGGGGATCACCGGGGAGCTGTTTTTT. Amino acids: CASSVVGLAGITGELFF.

The genes are TRBV5-5 and TRBJ2-7; no clear D gene. V was pared by 0 bases and J by 3 bases, with 10 bases between. The CDR3 runs to 14 residues. Germline CDR1 reads SGHKS; CDR2 reads YYEKEE (reference sequence). CDR3 nucleotide sequence: TGTGCCAGCAGCTTGGCCGGGCCTCGCTACGAGCAGTACTTC. It translates to CASSLAGPRYEQYF.

The chain's CDR3 is CAWKRANSPLHF. CDR3 nucleotide sequence: TGTGCCTGGAAGCGAGCTAATTCACCCCTCCACTTT. This sequence joins TRBV30 and TRBJ1-6; no clear D. This CDR3 has 12 amino acids. Trimming pared 4 bases from V and 6 bases from J, leaving 7 bases between. Germline CDR1 reads GTSNPN; CDR2 reads SVGIG (reference sequence).

The chain links TRBV7-2 to TRBJ2-7; D remains unclear. The germline CDR1 and CDR2 sequences are SGHTA and FQGNSA. The CDR3 has 15 residues. V gave up 3 bases and J gave up 0 bases, with 12 bases separating them. The CDR3 protein is CASSLAQSGSYEQYF. The CDR3, as DNA: TGTGCCAGCAGCTTGGCACAATCTGGCTCCTACGAGCAGTACTTC.

CDR3 coding DNA: TGTGCCAGCTCACCCCCGACGGTCTATGGCTACACCTTC. It is translated as CASSPPTVYGYTF. V usage is TRBV18 and J usage is TRBJ1-2; D is ambiguous. V was clipped by 3 bases and J by 4 bases, with 9 bases between them. The CDR3 is made up of 13 amino acids. In germline, CDR1 is KGHSH, CDR2 LQKENI.

CDR3 coding DNA: TGTGCCAGCAGTTTATCCGGGAGGAGGGGCTACACCTTC. It yields the protein CASSLSGRRGYTF. J is TRBJ1-2 and V is TRBV27; D remains ambiguous. V was pared by 0 bases and J by 8 bases, with 10 bases between. Germline V lookup: CDR1 MNHEY, CDR2 SMNVEV (reference sequence). The CDR3 extends over 13 amino acids.

The rearrangement links TRBV2 to TRBJ2-7, with 10 nucleotides matching TRBD1. CDR3 length: 15 residues. With V trimmed by 6 bases and J by 1 base, 6 bases remained unmatched. CDR1 is SNHLY and CDR2 is FYNNEI in the germline V gene. CDR3 loop: CASRVDRGLSYEQYF. CDR3 DNA sequence: TGTGCCAGCAGGGTCGACAGGGGGCTTTCCTACGAGCAGTACTTC.

The CDR3 DNA reads as TGTGCCAGCAGTGAATGGGGAACAGGGACTGAGTATGGCTACACCTTC. It translates to CASSEWGTGTEYGYTF. The rearrangement uses TRBV6-1 and TRBJ1-2, with a possible D match to TRBD1 (6 bases). CDR1 and CDR2 (germline): MNHNS, SASEGT. V was pared by 2 bases and J by 5 bases, with 18 bases between. This CDR3 comprises 16 residues.

The chain has TRBV28 and TRBJ1-5, with TRBD1 matching over 8 bases. The CDR3 runs 15 residues. Germline CDR1 MDHEN, CDR2 SYDVKM. J lost 8 bases, V lost 3 bases, and 9 bases had no gene match. DNA of the CDR3: TGTGCCAGCAGTTTGGAGGGACAGGTTTGGGAGCCCCAGCATTTT. This translates into CASSLEGQVWEPQHF.

This chain connects TRBV4-1 to TRBJ1-5; TRBD1 is a possible D gene (5 bases). Germline V gene sequence: CDR1 MGHRA, CDR2 YSYEKL. CDR3 length: 16 amino acids. V shed 1 base and J shed 4 bases, with 14 bases lying between them. CDR3 region: CASSQGAEGSNQPQHF. The DNA of the CDR3 is TGCGCCAGCAGCCAAGGGGCAGAGGGGAGTAATCAGCCCCAGCATTTT.

The V and J genes are TRBV6-1 and TRBJ2-1; 12 nucleotides match TRBD2. CDR3 length: 14 amino acids. V lost 5 bases, J lost 6 bases, and 2 bases stayed unmatched. CDR1 and CDR2 (germline): MNHNS, SASEGT. The CDR3 nucleotides read TGTGCCAGCAGTCGACTAGCGGGAGCCAATGAGCAGTTCTTC. It codes for CASSRLAGANEQFF.

The chain has TRBV30 and TRBJ1-1; D not certain. With 0 bases removed from V and 4 bases from J, the gap between germline ends came to 9 bases. CDR1 is GTSNPN and CDR2 is SVGIG in the germline V gene (reference sequence). There are 13 residues in the CDR3. This chain's CDR3 is CAWSVRWATEAFF. For the CDR3, the DNA is TGTGCCTGGAGTGTTAGGTGGGCCACTGAAGCTTTCTTT.

This chain connects TRBV14 to TRBJ1-2; D remains ambiguous. CDR3 length equals 13 residues. Germline CDR1 SGHDN, CDR2 FVKESK. V dropped 5 bases and J dropped 0 bases, with 7 bases sitting between them. In DNA form, the CDR3 reads TGTGCCAGCAGCTATGGGACTAACTATGGCTACACCTTC. Encoded protein: CASSYGTNYGYTF.